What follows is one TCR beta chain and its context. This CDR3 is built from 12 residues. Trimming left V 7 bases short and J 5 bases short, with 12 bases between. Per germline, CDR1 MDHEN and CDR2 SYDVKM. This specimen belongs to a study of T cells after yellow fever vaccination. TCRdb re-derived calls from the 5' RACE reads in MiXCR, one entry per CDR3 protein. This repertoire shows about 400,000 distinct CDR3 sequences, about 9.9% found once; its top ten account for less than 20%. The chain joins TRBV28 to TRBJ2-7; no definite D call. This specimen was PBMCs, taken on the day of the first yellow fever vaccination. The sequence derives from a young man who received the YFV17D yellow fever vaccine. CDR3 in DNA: TGTGCCAGCACTACATCGGGCCACGAGCAGTACGTC. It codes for CASTTSGHEQYV.